The 15 T cell receptor beta chains below all came from one sample that was sequenced in a study of blood T cell repertoires in COVID-19. Profiling relied on immunoSEQ multiplex PCR, and the TCRdb table lists in-frame clones only, not all of them. The sample lists about 230,000 clones, about nine tenths occurring once. Material: PBMCs or T cells enriched from blood (not recorded which). These receptors originate from a man between 18 and 35 years old who had recovered from COVID-19.

The chain joins TRBV10-3 to TRBJ1-6; 8 nucleotides line up with TRBD1. Germline CDR1 ENHRY, CDR2 SYGVKD. CDR3 length: 18 residues. Trimming removed 6 bases from V and 1 base from J; junction bases left unmatched: 11. The CDR3 nucleotides are TGTGCCATCAGCCCAGGACAGGGCGTTACTTCCTATAATTCACCCCTCCACTTT. As protein: CAISPGQGVTSYNSPLHF.

This chain joins TRBV10-1 and TRBJ2-2; 8 nucleotides align to TRBD1. The germline V gene encodes CDR1 WNHNN and CDR2 SYGVQD (reference sequence). The CDR3 contains 13 residues. Trimming at V came to 6 bases and at J to 8 bases, leaving 5 bases not matched to a gene. Written as DNA, the CDR3 is TGCGCCAGCAGGGGACAGGCATTGGGGGAGCTGTTTTTT. Protein sequence: CASRGQALGELFF.

The chain couples TRBV5-1 to TRBJ1-5, with TRBD1 matching over 10 bases. The CDR3 contains 17 residues. Trimming cost V 0 bases and J 4 bases; bases outside gene matches: 7. CDR1 is SGHRS, CDR2 YFSETQ, per germline. The CDR3 DNA follows: TGCGCCAGCAGCTTGGGGACAGGGGGTTTGGGGAATCAGCCCCAGCATTTT. Translating gives CASSLGTGGLGNQPQHF.

The gene calls are TRBV3-1 (or the pseudogene TRBV3-2) and TRBJ2-1; 7 bases are shared with TRBD2. Germline V gives CDR1 LGHDT, CDR2 YNNKEL (reference sequence). J lost 3 bases, V lost 0 bases, and 11 bases had no gene match. The CDR3 is made up of 18 amino acids. The CDR3: CASSQDFGRENFYNEQFF. In nucleotides, the CDR3 is TGTGCCAGCAGCCAAGATTTCGGGCGGGAGAACTTCTACAATGAGCAGTTCTTC.

The chain links TRBV7-6 to TRBJ2-1, with TRBD2 as a possible D gene (6 bases). The CDR3 is 17 amino acids. Germline lookup yields CDR1 SGHVS and CDR2 FNYEAQ. Trimming removed 2 bases from V and 3 bases from J, with 17 bases in between. The CDR3 DNA reads TGTGCCAGCAGCTTATCCGGGGGAGCCCAACGCTACAATGAGCAGTTCTTC. Amino acids: CASSLSGGAQRYNEQFF.

This clone occurred a few times. The V and J genes are TRBV28 and TRBJ2-7; 7 positions match TRBD1. CDR1 is MDHEN and CDR2 is SYDVKM in the germline V gene. V shed 5 bases, J shed 4 bases, and the junction held 14 bases outside the gene matches. The length of the CDR3 is 16 residues. The CDR3, as DNA: TGTGCCAGCAGTGAACCAGGGACAGAACCTCCGTACGAGCAGTACTTC. Its translation is CASSEPGTEPPYEQYF.

This sequence joins TRBV3-1 (or the pseudogene TRBV3-2) and TRBJ2-3, with 12 bases identical to TRBD2. With 3 bases clipped from V and 2 bases from J, the junction kept 3 bases outside the gene matches. The length of the CDR3 is 16 residues. Germline CDR1 reads LGHDT; CDR2 reads YNNKEL (reference sequence). The CDR3 spells CASSQTSGGSTDTQYF. In DNA, the CDR3 is TGTGCCAGCAGCCAGACTAGCGGGGGATCCACAGATACGCAGTATTTT.

The gene calls are TRBV7-8 and TRBJ2-2; D is ambiguous. Germline loops: CDR1 SGHVS, CDR2 FQNEAQ. Trimming cost V 5 bases and J 4 bases, with 14 bases left between them. This CDR3 has 15 residues. The CDR3 reads CASSPERLSTGELFF. In DNA, the CDR3 is TGTGCCAGCAGCCCGGAAAGACTCAGCACCGGGGAGCTGTTTTTT.

With respect to this clone: The identical CDR3 is also encoded by other nucleotide sequences in the sample. The genes are TRBV12-3 or TRBV12-4 and TRBJ2-3, with TRBD1 matching over 7 bases. Trimming cost V 6 bases and J 4 bases; bases outside gene matches: 4. This CDR3 contains 13 residues. The DNA for the CDR3 is TGTGCCAGCAGGGGGCAGGGGGCAGATACGCAGTATTTT. It codes for CASRGQGADTQYF.

The chain uses TRBV4-2 and TRBJ2-7, with D tentatively TRBD2 (5 bases). The CDR3 totals 16 residues. Trimming took 1 base from V and 7 from J, leaving 20 bases between them. Per the germline V gene, CDR1 is LGHNA and CDR2 is YNFKEQ. CDR3 residues: CASSQGREGDHREQYF. The CDR3 DNA follows: TGTGCCAGCAGCCAAGGACGGGAAGGCGACCATAGGGAGCAGTACTTC.

V gene TRBV6-5 combines with J gene TRBJ1-3, with no clear D. The CDR3 is 14 amino acids. CDR1 and CDR2 from the germline V gene are MNHEY and SVGAGI. V gave up 8 bases and J gave up 0 bases, with 11 bases separating them. Here the CDR3 reads CASRRRNSGNTIYF. CDR3 in DNA: TGTGCCAGCCGGCGGAGGAACTCTGGAAACACCATATATTTT.

The rearrangement links TRBV4-1 to TRBJ2-1; 10 nucleotides align to TRBD2. CDR3 length equals 18 residues. The germline V gene has CDR1 MGHRA and CDR2 YSYEKL. Trimming at V came to 4 bases and at J to 1 base, leaving 10 bases not matched to a gene. The CDR3 here is CASSPTESGRVSYNEQFF. The CDR3 DNA sequence: TGCGCCAGCAGCCCCACGGAGAGCGGGAGGGTTTCCTACAATGAGCAGTTCTTC.

The chain links TRBV7-2 to TRBJ2-1; 11 positions agree with TRBD2. The CDR3 is 16 amino acids. J was trimmed by 9 bases and V by 5 bases; bases with no gene match: 12. CDR1 is SGHTA, CDR2 FQGNSA, per germline. CDR3 in amino acids: CASSPRGGSGRGEQFF. For the CDR3, the DNA is TGTGCCAGCAGCCCTAGGGGCGGTAGCGGGAGGGGTGAGCAGTTCTTC. Full variable domain (remainder filled in from reference TRBV7-2 and TRBJ2-1): GAGVSQSPSNKVTEKGKDVELRCDPISGHTALYWYRQSLGQGLEFLIYFQGNSAPDKSGLPSDRFSAERTGGSVSTLTIQRTQQEDSAVYLCASSPRGGSGRGEQFFGPGTRLTVL.

In this sample, this clone turned up once. Relative to the germline gene, one junction end is altered; a read error may explain this. The genes are TRBV27 and TRBJ1-1, with D possibly matching TRBD1 (5 bases). From germline, CDR1 is MNHEY and CDR2 SMNVEV (reference sequence). This CDR3 comprises 14 residues. The chain's CDR3 is CASSLSGGGTEAFF. The CDR3 nucleotides are TGTGCCAGCAGTCTATCCGGGGGTGGGACTGAAGCTTTCTTT.

CDR3 sequence (DNA): TGTGCCAGCAGCCAAGATTTGCGGAGCCAAGAGACCCAGTACTTC. It yields the protein CASSQDLRSQETQYF. This chain connects TRBV4-2 to TRBJ2-5; D not resolved. Germline V lookup: CDR1 LGHNA, CDR2 YNFKEQ. Trimming removed 0 bases from V and 1 base from J, with 9 bases in between. CDR3 length equals 15 residues.